The 9 T cell receptor beta chains below all came from one sample that was sequenced in a study of shared clonotypes between healthy human individuals. Repertoires were generated with immunoSEQ multiplex PCR, while TCRdb's copy carries only in-frame clones and drops some. Of about 770,000 clones listed, approximately 72% are singletons. Sequencing input: memory CD4+ T cells sorted from blood. Subset defined: CD45RA-negative fraction. These receptors all come from a woman between 25 and 40 years old in good health.

The DNA for the CDR3 is TGTGCCAGCAGCCCGAATGTGGGATCTGGAAACACCATATATTTT. Translating it yields CASSPNVGSGNTIYF. This chain links TRBV11-2 with TRBJ1-3, with D hard to call. This CDR3 spans 15 amino acids. Trimming shortened V by 5 bases and J by 1 base, and 12 bases separated the two germline ends. CDR1 is SGHAT, CDR2 FQNNGV, per germline.

This clone was recorded a few times. The chain recombines TRBV11-2 with TRBJ1-1, with 7 bases matching TRBD1. Germline CDR1 reads SGHAT; CDR2 reads FQNNGV. J was trimmed by 3 bases and V by 2 bases; bases with no gene match: 12. This CDR3 is 17 amino acids long. The CDR3: CASSLQLRRGRDTEAFF. In DNA, the CDR3 is TGTGCCAGCAGCTTACAGTTGCGAAGGGGGCGGGACACTGAAGCTTTCTTT.

This rearrangement joins TRBV25-1 to TRBJ1-4; no firm D call. The germline V gene has CDR1 MGHDK and CDR2 SYGVNS. V lost 4 bases and J 1 base, leaving 10 bases between the germline ends. The CDR3 totals 15 residues. The CDR3 loop reads CASSGLDKTNEKLFF. The CDR3 bases are TGTGCCAGCAGTGGCCTTGACAAAACTAATGAAAAACTGTTTTTT.

This chain joins TRBV9 and TRBJ2-1; 8 nucleotides align to TRBD2. This CDR3 is built from 15 residues. In germline, CDR1 is SGDLS, CDR2 YYNGEE. V dropped 0 bases and J dropped 3; count of bases not matched to a gene: 2. The CDR3 DNA reads as TGTGCCAGCAGCGTAGGGGGACTAGGCTACAATGAGCAGTTCTTC. Translating gives CASSVGGLGYNEQFF. Based on the CDR3 plus reference TRBV9 and TRBJ2-1, the full variable domain is DSGVTQTPKHLITATGQRVTLRCSPRSGDLSVYWYQQSLDQGLQFLIQYYNGEERAKGNILERFSAQQFPDLHSELNLSSLELGDSALYFCASSVGGLGYNEQFFGPGTRLTVL.

This clone was observed at least ten times. The chain couples TRBV7-2 to TRBJ2-5; 8 positions match TRBD1. The CDR3 consists of 14 residues. CDR1 and CDR2 from the germline V gene are SGHTA and FQGNSA. The V and J ends lost 5 bases and 4 bases, in that order; junction bases with no gene match: 6. The CDR3, as DNA: TGTGCCAGCAGCCCGGACAGGGAGGCAGAGACCCAGTACTTC. It encodes CASSPDREAETQYF.

This clone came up a few times. This rearrangement joins TRBV10-1 to TRBJ2-5; TRBD1 might be the D (5 bases). The CDR3 consists of 13 residues. With 4 bases removed from V and 0 bases from J, the gap between germline ends came to 6 bases. Germline CDR1 is WNHNN and CDR2 is SYGVQD (reference sequence). CDR3 in DNA: TGCGCCAGCAGTGGGACAAACCAAGAGACCCAGTACTTC. Translated, it gives CASSGTNQETQYF.

The V and J genes are TRBV15 and TRBJ2-3; tentatively, D is TRBD2 (5 bases). The CDR3 length is 16 residues. Looked up from germline, CDR1 is LNHNV and CDR2 is YYDKDF (reference sequence). V dropped 1 base and J dropped 0 bases, with 11 bases sitting between them. The CDR3 nucleotides read TGTGCCACCAGCAGAGGAGGGCTCGAAAGCACAGATACGCAGTATTTT. Protein: CATSRGGLESTDTQYF.

The chain carries TRBV7-9 and TRBJ2-2, with D unresolved. V shed 5 bases and J shed 2 bases, with 12 bases lying between them. The length of the CDR3 is 15 residues. Germline CDR1 is SEHNR and CDR2 is FQNEAQ (reference sequence). As DNA, the CDR3 is TGTGCCAGCAGCCGCGACTCCCACAACACCGGGGAGCTGTTTTTT. It encodes CASSRDSHNTGELFF.

This clone was found a few times. The chain carries TRBV18 and TRBJ1-4; 8 bases agree with TRBD1. The germline V gene has CDR1 KGHSH and CDR2 LQKENI. The CDR3 contains 13 residues. With 6 bases clipped from V and 5 bases from J, the junction kept 2 bases outside the gene matches. CDR3 residues: CASSQGANEKLFF. DNA for the CDR3: TGTGCCAGCTCCCAGGGGGCGAATGAAAAACTGTTTTTT.